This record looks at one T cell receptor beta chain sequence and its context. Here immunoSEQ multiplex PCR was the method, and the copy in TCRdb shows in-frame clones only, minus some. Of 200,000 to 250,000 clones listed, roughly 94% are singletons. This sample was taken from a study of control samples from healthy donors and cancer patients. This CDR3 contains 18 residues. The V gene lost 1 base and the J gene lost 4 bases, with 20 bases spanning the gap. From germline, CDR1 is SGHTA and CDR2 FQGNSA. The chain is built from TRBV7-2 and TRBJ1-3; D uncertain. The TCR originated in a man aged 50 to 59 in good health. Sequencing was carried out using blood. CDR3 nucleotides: TGTGCCAGCAGCTTAGAGTCATTCCGGAATCGGTTGGGAAACACCATATATTTT. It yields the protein CASSLESFRNRLGNTIYF.